A selection of T cell receptor beta chains follows, all from one sample in a study of blood T cell repertoires in COVID-19. TCRdb keeps only in-frame clones here, not all; method: immunoSEQ multiplex PCR. The repertoire holds about 400,000 clones, around 90% seen once, with roughly 2% in the top ten. The sample was PBMCs or T cells enriched from blood (not recorded which). Receptors were obtained from a woman aged 35 to 49 with acute COVID-19. Each CDR3 is given with its conserved first and last residue. The D gene is left open where the match is weak. Some rows mark clone size as missing; the rest say once, few, many or name a class of expanded clone.

v_call	d_call	cdr3_length	j_call	clone_size	cdr3_nt	cdr3_aa
TRBV30	TRBD1	13	TRBJ1-1	.	TGTGCCTGGATCGACAGGGGTTGGACTGAAGCTTTCTTT	CAWIDRGWTEAFF
TRBV18	.	15	TRBJ2-2	.	TGTGCCAGCTCACCGTACATTTCGAACACCGGGGAGCTGTTTTTT	CASSPYISNTGELFF
TRBV19	TRBD1	15	TRBJ1-5	.	TGTGCCAGTAGTGGGACAGGGGGTTTCGGTCAGCCCCAGCATTTT	CASSGTGGFGQPQHF
TRBV28	.	11	TRBJ1-5	.	TGTGCCAGCAGCCAGAATCAGCCCCAGCATTTT	CASSQNQPQHF
TRBV25-1	.	12	TRBJ1-1	.	TGTGCCAGCACGGCAGGGCAATTTGAAGCTTTCTTT	CASTAGQFEAFF
TRBV6-5	.	13	TRBJ1-1	.	TGTGCCAGCAGTTACTCGAATTGGGCTGGCGCTTTCTTT	CASSYSNWAGAFF
TRBV13	TRBD2	15	TRBJ2-7	.	TGTGCCAGCAGCCTGGGACTAGCGGACTTCTACGAGCAGTACTTC	CASSLGLADFYEQYF
TRBV15	TRBD1	16	TRBJ2-7	.	TGTGCCACCAGCAGAGATCTCGGGACAGCTTCGTACGAGCAGTACTTC	CATSRDLGTASYEQYF
TRBV5-4	TRBD2	15	TRBJ2-1	.	TGTGCCAGCAGCTTGGTGCGGGGGGGCCTGGGTGAGCAGTTCTTC	CASSLVRGGLGEQFF
TRBV25-1	TRBD2	16	TRBJ2-3	.	TGTGCCAGCAGTGGGATGACTAGCGGGGGCACAGATACGCAGTATTTT	CASSGMTSGGTDTQYF
TRBV19	TRBD2	17	TRBJ2-3	.	TGTGCCAGTAGTATAGACCTCCCCGGGGGGGCTGGAGATACGCAGTATTTT	CASSIDLPGGAGDTQYF
TRBV14	TRBD1	16	TRBJ1-6	.	TGTGCCAGCAGCCACAACCGGGACAGGGCCCGATCACCCCTCCACTTT	CASSHNRDRARSPLHF
TRBV7-6	TRBD1	15	TRBJ1-4	.	TGTGCCAGCAGCTTCGCCGGGACAGGGGCCGAAAAACTGTTTTTT	CASSFAGTGAEKLFF
TRBV6-2/TRBV6-3	.	16	TRBJ1-3	once	TGTGCCAGCAGTTACTCATCGGCAGGCCCTGGAAACACCATATATTTT	CASSYSSAGPGNTIYF
TRBV6-5	.	11	TRBJ1-5	.	TGTGCCAGCAGTTACGGTGGACTCCAGCATTTT	CASSYGGLQHF
TRBV21-1	.	15	TRBJ1-2	.	TGTGCCAGCAGCCGAGGACTTCAGGGGCCCTATGGCTACACCTTC	CASSRGLQGPYGYTF
TRBV7-8	.	15	TRBJ1-1	.	TGTGCCAGCAGCCCCCTTTCGGGGGTCGGCACTGAAGCTTTCTTT	CASSPLSGVGTEAFF
TRBV6-6	TRBD1	15	TRBJ1-1	.	TGTGCCAGCAGCCTACCGGGACAGCAGAACACTGAAGCTTTCTTT	CASSLPGQQNTEAFF
TRBV5-5	.	14	TRBJ2-3	.	TGTGCCAGCAGCTTGGAATGGGGGGCAGATACGCAGTATTTT	CASSLEWGADTQYF
TRBV7-9	.	14	TRBJ2-5	.	TGTGCCAGCAGCTTCTGGGGCAGACAAGAGACCCAGTACTTC	CASSFWGRQETQYF
TRBV29-1	.	12	TRBJ1-1	few	TGCAGCGCTACTCAATCGAACACTGAAGCTTTCTTT	CSATQSNTEAFF
TRBV29-1	.	14	TRBJ2-3	.	TGCAGCGTTGAAGGGGGAGGTTTAGGAGATACGCAGTATTTT	CSVEGGGLGDTQYF
TRBV11-2	TRBD1	15	TRBJ2-1	.	TGTGCCAGCAGCACCCGGGACAGGGCCTACAATGAGCAGTTCTTC	CASSTRDRAYNEQFF
TRBV6-5	.	14	TRBJ1-1	.	TGTGCCAGCAGTTACCCGGGGAGGGGTGGTGAAGCTTTCTTT	CASSYPGRGGEAFF
TRBV7-8	.	14	TRBJ2-7	.	TGTGCCAGCAGCCACGTGGCCAGGGCCTACGAGCAGTACTTC	CASSHVARAYEQYF
TRBV5-8	.	15	TRBJ1-6	.	TGTGCCAGCAGCTTTTCGGCGACCGGAGATTCACCCCTCCACTTT	CASSFSATGDSPLHF
TRBV3-1/TRBV3-2	.	15	TRBJ1-5	once	TGTGCCAGCAGCCAAGATAACAGGGGCAATCAGCCCCAGCATTTT	CASSQDNRGNQPQHF
TRBV4-1	TRBD1	19	TRBJ2-5	.	TGCGCCAGCAGCCTGCGGTATTACTTAGGGGACAGGGGGGGAGAGACCCAGTACTTC	CASSLRYYLGDRGGETQYF
TRBV7-9	.	18	TRBJ2-2	.	TGTGCCAGCAGCGGACCCCAGTCGGCGGGACAGAGGACCGGGGAGCTGTTTTTT	CASSGPQSAGQRTGELFF
TRBV7-9	.	14	TRBJ1-1	.	TGTGCCAGCAGCTCCGGGGTTTATGACACTGAAGCTTTCTTT	CASSSGVYDTEAFF
TRBV2	TRBD2	14	TRBJ2-7	.	TGTGCCAGCAGTACCGGACTAGCCCCCTACGAGCAGTACTTC	CASSTGLAPYEQYF
TRBV7-9	.	15	TRBJ1-6	.	TGTGCCAGCAGCTTAGGGGACATGTATTCTTCACCCCTCCACTTT	CASSLGDMYSSPLHF
TRBV11-2	.	14	TRBJ1-1	.	TGTGCCAGCAGCCCACTGGACAGTTACACTGAAGCTTTCTTT	CASSPLDSYTEAFF
TRBV10-3	.	12	TRBJ1-1	.	TGTGCCATCAGGAGAGCGAACACTGAAGCTTTCTTT	CAIRRANTEAFF
TRBV5-4	TRBD1	13	TRBJ1-1	once	TGTGCCAGCAGCATGGACAGGGCCCCTGAAGCTTTCTTT	CASSMDRAPEAFF
TRBV11-3	.	14	TRBJ2-1	.	TGTGCCAGCAGCTTAGCGGGGGGCGACAATGAGCAGTTCTTC	CASSLAGGDNEQFF
TRBV30	TRBD1	12	TRBJ1-2	.	TGTGCCTGGAGTGGACAGGGGTGGGGCTACACCTTC	CAWSGQGWGYTF
TRBV15	.	19	TRBJ1-2	once	TGTGCCACCAGCAGACCCCTGGGGTGGTCAGGGGCCAGAAAGGGTGGCTACACCTTC	CATSRPLGWSGARKGGYTF
TRBV10-3	.	14	TRBJ2-7	.	TGTGCCACGGTGGTGGGGGACTCTTACTACGAGCAGTACTTC	CATVVGDSYYEQYF
TRBV12-3/TRBV12-4	TRBD1	12	TRBJ1-1	.	TGTGCCAGCAGCGGACAGGCCACTGAAGCTTTCTTT	CASSGQATEAFF
TRBV24-1	TRBD2	16	TRBJ2-1	.	TGTGCCACCAGTGATTTGACTAGCGGGGGCGCGGAGGAGCAGTTCTTC	CATSDLTSGGAEEQFF
TRBV6-5	TRBD2	13	TRBJ2-7	.	TGTGCCAGCTTTCGGGACTACACCTACGAGCAGTACTTC	CASFRDYTYEQYF
TRBV24-1	TRBD1	14	TRBJ2-5	.	TGTGCCACCAGTGAGACAGGGTCCCCGGAGACCCAGTACTTC	CATSETGSPETQYF
TRBV6-5	TRBD1	15	TRBJ1-2	.	TGTGCCAGCAGTTACCCGGGACAGGGGAGCTATGGCTACACCTTC	CASSYPGQGSYGYTF
TRBV20-1	.	14	TRBJ2-2	.	TGCAGTGCTAGTCTGGGGGCCCGAACCGGGGAGCTGTTTTTT	CSASLGARTGELFF
TRBV5-1	.	13	TRBJ1-2	.	TGCGCCAGCAGCTACGAGGGAGCCTATGGCTACACCTTC	CASSYEGAYGYTF
TRBV30	.	14	TRBJ1-6	.	TGTGCCTGGAGAGCCGGGTTTGGGAATTCACCCCTCCACTTT	CAWRAGFGNSPLHF
TRBV11-2	TRBD2	14	TRBJ2-7	.	TGTGCCAGCAGCTTAGCGGGAGGTTCCTACGAGCAGTACTTC	CASSLAGGSYEQYF